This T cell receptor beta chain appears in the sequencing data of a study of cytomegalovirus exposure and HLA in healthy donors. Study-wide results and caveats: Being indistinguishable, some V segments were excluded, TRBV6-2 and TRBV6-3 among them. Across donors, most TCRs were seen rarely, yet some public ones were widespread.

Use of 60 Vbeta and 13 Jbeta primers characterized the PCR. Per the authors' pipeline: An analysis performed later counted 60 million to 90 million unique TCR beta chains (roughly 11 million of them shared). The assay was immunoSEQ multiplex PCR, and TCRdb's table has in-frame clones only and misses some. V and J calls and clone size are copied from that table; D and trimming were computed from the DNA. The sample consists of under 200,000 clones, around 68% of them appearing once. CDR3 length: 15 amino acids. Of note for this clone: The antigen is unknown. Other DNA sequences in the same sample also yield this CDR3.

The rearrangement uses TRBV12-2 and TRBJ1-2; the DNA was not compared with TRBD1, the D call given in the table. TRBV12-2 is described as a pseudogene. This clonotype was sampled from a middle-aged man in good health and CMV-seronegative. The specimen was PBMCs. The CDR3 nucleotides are TGTGCAAGTCGCTATTGGGACAGGCCATACCCTGGCTACACCTTC. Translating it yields CASRYWDRPYPGYTF.